The rows below give T cell receptor beta chains drawn from one sample of a study of blood T cell repertoires in COVID-19. The repertoire was sequenced with immunoSEQ multiplex PCR; TCRdb's copy has only in-frame clones and lacks some. The sample lists under 350,000 clones, roughly 91% occurring once. Sequenced material: peripheral blood. These TCRs come from a woman aged 25 to 39 with COVID-19, enrolled during active disease. CDR3s include the opening cysteine and the closing phenylalanine or tryptophan. A D gene is named only where the DNA matches it firmly. Clone sizes are given selectively: once, few, many, or a class where the clone is expanded.

TRBJ2-3	TRBD2	TRBV4-2	-	TGTGCCAGCAGCCAAGATGATGGTCTAGCGGGGGGAAGCACAGATACGCAGTATTTT	CASSQDDGLAGGSTDTQYF
TRBJ2-1	-	TRBV30	-	TGTGCCTGGAGTGTACGTGAGGAGCAGTTCTTC	CAWSVREEQFF
TRBJ1-6	-	TRBV5-1	once	TGCGCCAGCAGCTTGGCGGGGGGCGCAAGTTCTGGGAATTCACCCCTCCACTTT	CASSLAGGASSGNSPLHF
TRBJ2-5	-	TRBV27	-	TGTGCCAGCAGTTTTCGGCGGGGGCCCCAAGAGACCCAGTACTTC	CASSFRRGPQETQYF
TRBJ2-3	TRBD2	TRBV3-1/TRBV3-2	-	TGTGCCAGCAGCCAACAACTAGCGGGGGGGTACACAGATACGCAGTATTTT	CASSQQLAGGYTDTQYF
TRBJ2-1	TRBD1	TRBV7-3	once	TGTGCCAGCAGCTTGGACAGGGCGAATGAGCAGTTCTTC	CASSLDRANEQFF
TRBJ1-2	-	TRBV2	-	TGTGCCAGCAATATCGGGGAAACTAACTATGGCTACACCTTC	CASNIGETNYGYTF
TRBJ1-1	-	TRBV13	-	TGTGCCAGCAGCTTAGGATCCGGGAAAGCTTTCTTT	CASSLGSGKAFF
TRBJ1-6	TRBD1	TRBV5-1	-	TGCGCCAGCAGCCCGGGACAGAATTCACCCCTCCACTTT	CASSPGQNSPLHF
TRBJ2-5	TRBD1	TRBV19	-	TGTGCCAGTAGTAATAACCAGGGGGTTGGAGAGACCCAGTACTTC	CASSNNQGVGETQYF
TRBJ2-2	TRBD1	TRBV7-3	-	TGTGCCAGCAGCCGCGGGACAGGGGGATCCGGGGAGCTGTTTTTT	CASSRGTGGSGELFF